This T cell receptor (beta chain) originates from a study of HIV-infected patients and healthy controls. TCRdb re-analysed the 5' RACE reads in MiXCR, keeping a single row per CDR3 protein. The data contain approximately 64,000 distinct CDR3 sequences, 15% to 20% of them singletons. The CDR3 runs 16 residues. The germline V gene encodes CDR1 SNHLY and CDR2 FYNNEI. The junction had 6 bases not matched to a gene; V was cut back by 0 bases and J by 3 bases. The chain couples TRBV2 to TRBJ2-7, with 9 positions matching TRBD1. The specimen sequenced was CD4+ T cells from blood. The receptor's source is a human donor in good health. CDR3 sequence: CASSEAGGTGHYEQYF. The DNA for the CDR3 is TGTGCCAGCAGTGAAGCGGGGGGGACAGGGCACTACGAGCAGTACTTC.